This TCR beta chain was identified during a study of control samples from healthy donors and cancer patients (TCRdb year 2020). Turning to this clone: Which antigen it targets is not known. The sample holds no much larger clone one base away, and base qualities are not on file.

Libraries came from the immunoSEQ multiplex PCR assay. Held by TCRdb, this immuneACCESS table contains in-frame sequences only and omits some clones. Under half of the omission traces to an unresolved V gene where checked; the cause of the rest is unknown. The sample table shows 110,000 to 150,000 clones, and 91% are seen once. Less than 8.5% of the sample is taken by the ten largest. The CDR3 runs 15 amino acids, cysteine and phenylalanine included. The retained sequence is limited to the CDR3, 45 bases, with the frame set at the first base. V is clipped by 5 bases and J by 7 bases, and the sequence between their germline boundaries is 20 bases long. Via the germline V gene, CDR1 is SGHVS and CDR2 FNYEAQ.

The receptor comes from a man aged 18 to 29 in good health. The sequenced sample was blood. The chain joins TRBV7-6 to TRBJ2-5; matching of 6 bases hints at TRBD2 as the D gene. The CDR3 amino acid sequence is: CASSLSPREVRTQYF. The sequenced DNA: TGTGCCAGCAGCCTGAGTCCGAGGGAGGTCCGGACCCAGTACTTC.